This TCR beta chain is drawn from a study of T cell repertoires in cytomegalovirus infection (dated by TCRdb to between 2018 and 2020). Concerning the study at large: The peptide stimulations were aimed at well-studied HLA-B-restricted epitopes as well as recently identified HLA-C-restricted CMV epitopes, whose presentation resists viral immunomodulation. Donor HLA type was relevant to the analysis, because carriage of CMV infection together with the matching HLA type was indicated by public TCR beta signatures. The paper as a whole reports these results and caveats: In both this cohort and an independent roughly 350-donor cohort, the cumulative frequency of public TCR beta family members distinguished carriers of CMV infection plus the relevant HLA type. The ex vivo response was dominated by HLA-C-restricted CMV-specific TCR beta clonotypes, which also provided the single most frequent clonotype in two of eight donors.

The meaning of the sample's treatment or condition label: in vitro stimulation with specific CMV peptide epitopes to enrich CMV-specific T cells. This clonotype was seen ten or more times. This clone's antigen is unknown. There are no base qualities to consult, and no much larger clone falls within one base. CDR1 and CDR2, per the germline V gene, are MGHRA and YSYEKL. Relative to germline, V is 0 bases shorter and J is 4 bases shorter, with 9 bases between their ends. Counted from cysteine to phenylalanine, this CDR3 has 15 amino acids. Only CDR3 DNA remains: 45 bases, in frame from the first base. Sequenced on an Illumina HiSeq 1500. The raw public reads went through TCRdb reprocessing: fastp at Q25, MiXCR clone calling, in-frame beta chains kept. Here each entry gathers all rows of one CDR3 protein and keeps the most common genes and DNA. The sample data list about 770,000 distinct CDR3 sequences, and 25% to 35% of these were observed just once. The top ten constitute around 13% of the sample.

The sample here was cultured CD8+ T cells from PBMCs, taken from culture after CMV antigen stimulation. The chain couples TRBV4-1 to TRBJ1-4, with the D gene not confidently named. The TCR comes from a human donor in good health (CMV status not recorded). Some clones in this sample may be carry-over from other donors' samples. DNA sequence: TGCGCCAGCAGCCAAGAGGGCGGAGGTAATGAAAAACTGTTTTTT. Its amino acids are CASSQEGGGNEKLFF.